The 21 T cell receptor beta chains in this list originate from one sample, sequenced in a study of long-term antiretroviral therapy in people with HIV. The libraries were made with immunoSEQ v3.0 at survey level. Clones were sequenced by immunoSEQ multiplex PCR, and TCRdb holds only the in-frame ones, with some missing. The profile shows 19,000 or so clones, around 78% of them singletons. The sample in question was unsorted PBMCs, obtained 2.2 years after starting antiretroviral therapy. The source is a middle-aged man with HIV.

The CDR3 spells CASSLRGRGANVLTF. For the CDR3, the DNA is TGCGCCAGCAGCTTGAGAGGGCGTGGGGCCAACGTCCTGACTTTC. The V gene is TRBV5-1, the J gene TRBJ2-6, with D possibly TRBD2 on 5 matching bases. Germline-derived CDR1 and CDR2 are SGHRS and YFSETQ. V lost 1 base and J 3 bases, leaving 8 bases between the germline ends. This CDR3 comprises 15 residues.

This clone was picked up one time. The CDR3, as DNA: TGTGCCAGCAGCTTAGGGACAGGAAGTCAGCCCCAGCATTTT. Its translation: CASSLGTGSQPQHF. The J gene is TRBJ1-5, the V gene TRBV7-2; 7 positions match TRBD1. J gave up 6 bases and V 1 base, and 3 bases lay outside the gene matches. Germline V gene sequence: CDR1 SGHTA, CDR2 FQGNSA. This CDR3 has 14 amino acids. The full variable domain, with the rest looked up from reference TRBV7-2 and TRBJ1-5, is GAGVSQSPSNKVTEKGKDVELRCDPISGHTALYWYRQSLGQGLEFLIYFQGNSAPDKSGLPSDRFSAERTGGSVSTLTIQRTQQEDSAVYLCASSLGTGSQPQHFGDGTRLSIL.

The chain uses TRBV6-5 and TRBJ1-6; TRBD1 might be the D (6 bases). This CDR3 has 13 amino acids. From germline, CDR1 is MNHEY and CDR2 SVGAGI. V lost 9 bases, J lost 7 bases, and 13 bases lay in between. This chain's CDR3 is CASNTQGNSPLHF. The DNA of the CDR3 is TGTGCCAGTAACACCCAGGGGAATTCACCCCTCCACTTT.

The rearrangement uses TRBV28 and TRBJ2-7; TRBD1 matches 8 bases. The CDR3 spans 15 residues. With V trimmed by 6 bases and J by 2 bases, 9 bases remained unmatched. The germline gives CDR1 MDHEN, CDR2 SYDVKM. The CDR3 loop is CASRVGQGGPYEQYF. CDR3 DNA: TGTGCCAGCAGAGTCGGACAGGGAGGTCCCTACGAGCAGTACTTC. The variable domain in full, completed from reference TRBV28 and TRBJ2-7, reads DVKVTQSSRYLVKRTGEKVFLECVQDMDHENMFWYRQDPGLGLRLIYFSYDVKMKEKGDIPEGYSVSREKKERFSLILESASTNQTSMYLCASRVGQGGPYEQYFGPGTRLTVT.

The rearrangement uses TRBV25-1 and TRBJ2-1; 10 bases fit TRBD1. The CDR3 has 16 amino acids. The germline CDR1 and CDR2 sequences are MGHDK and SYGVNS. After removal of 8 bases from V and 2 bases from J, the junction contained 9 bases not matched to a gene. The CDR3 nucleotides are TGTGCCAGCGGAGATACCGGGACAGGGGCCTACAATGAGCAGTTCTTC. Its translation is CASGDTGTGAYNEQFF.

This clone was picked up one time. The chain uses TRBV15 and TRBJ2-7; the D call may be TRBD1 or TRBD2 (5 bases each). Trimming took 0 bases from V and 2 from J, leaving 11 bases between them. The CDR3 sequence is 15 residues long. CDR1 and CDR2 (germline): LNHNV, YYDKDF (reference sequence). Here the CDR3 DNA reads TGTGCCACCAGCAGAGATTGGTTGGGGGCCTACGAGCAGTACTTC. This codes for CATSRDWLGAYEQYF.

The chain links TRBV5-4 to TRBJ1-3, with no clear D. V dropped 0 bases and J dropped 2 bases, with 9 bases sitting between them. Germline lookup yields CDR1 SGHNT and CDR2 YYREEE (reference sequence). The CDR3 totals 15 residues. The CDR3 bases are TGTGCCAGCAGCTTGGACCGGGTTACTGGAAACACCATATATTTT. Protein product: CASSLDRVTGNTIYF.

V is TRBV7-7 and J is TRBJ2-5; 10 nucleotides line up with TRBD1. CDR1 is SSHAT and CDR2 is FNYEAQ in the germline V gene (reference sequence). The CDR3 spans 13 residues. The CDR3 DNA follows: TGTGCGGTGGGGGACAGGGGACAAGAGACCCAGTACTTC. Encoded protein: CAVGDRGQETQYF.

The CDR3 reads CASSGWDRGWEFDEQYF. The CDR3 DNA is TGTGCCAGCAGCGGGTGGGACAGGGGGTGGGAGTTCGACGAGCAGTACTTC. The chain joins TRBV9 to TRBJ2-7; TRBD1 matches at 11 bases. The CDR3 loop spans 17 amino acids. The germline V gene has CDR1 SGDLS and CDR2 YYNGEE. The trim removed 3 bases at V and 5 bases at J, leaving 13 bases unmatched.

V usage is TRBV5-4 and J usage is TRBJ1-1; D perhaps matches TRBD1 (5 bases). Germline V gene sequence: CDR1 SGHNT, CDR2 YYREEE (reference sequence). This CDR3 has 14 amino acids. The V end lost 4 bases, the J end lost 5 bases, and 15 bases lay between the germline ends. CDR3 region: CASSKQAVITEAFF. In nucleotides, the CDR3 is TGTGCCAGCAGCAAACAGGCGGTTATAACTGAAGCTTTCTTT. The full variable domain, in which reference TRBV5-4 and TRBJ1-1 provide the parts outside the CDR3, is ETGVTQSPTHLIKTRGQQVTLRCSSQSGHNTVSWYQQALGQGPQFIFQYYREEENGRGNFPPRFSGLQFPNYSSELNVNALELDDSALYLCASSKQAVITEAFFGQGTRLTVV.

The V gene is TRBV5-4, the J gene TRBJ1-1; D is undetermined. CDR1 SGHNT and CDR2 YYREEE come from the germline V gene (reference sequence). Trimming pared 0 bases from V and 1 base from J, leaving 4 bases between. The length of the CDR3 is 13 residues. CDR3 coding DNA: TGTGCCAGCAGCTTGGTCTGGAACACTGAAGCTTTCTTT. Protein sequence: CASSLVWNTEAFF.

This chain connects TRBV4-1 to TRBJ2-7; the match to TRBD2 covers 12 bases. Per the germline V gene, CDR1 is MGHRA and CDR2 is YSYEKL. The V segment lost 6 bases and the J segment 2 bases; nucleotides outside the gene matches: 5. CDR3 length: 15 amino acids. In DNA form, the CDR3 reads TGCGCCAGCAGGGTAGGGACTAGCGGGCCCTACGAGCAGTACTTC. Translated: CASRVGTSGPYEQYF.

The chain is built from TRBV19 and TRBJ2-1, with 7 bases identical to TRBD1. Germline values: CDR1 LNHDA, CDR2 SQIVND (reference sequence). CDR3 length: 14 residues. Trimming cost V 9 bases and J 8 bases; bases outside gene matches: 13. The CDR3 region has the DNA TGTGCCAGCGCGAAAGGGGGCCTATTTGATGAGCAGTTCTTC. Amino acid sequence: CASAKGGLFDEQFF.

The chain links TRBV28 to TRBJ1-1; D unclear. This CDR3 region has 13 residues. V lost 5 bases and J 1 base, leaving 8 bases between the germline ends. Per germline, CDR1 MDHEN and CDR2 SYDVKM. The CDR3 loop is CASSGLANTEAFF. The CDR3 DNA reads TGTGCCAGCAGTGGCTTGGCGAACACTGAAGCTTTCTTT.

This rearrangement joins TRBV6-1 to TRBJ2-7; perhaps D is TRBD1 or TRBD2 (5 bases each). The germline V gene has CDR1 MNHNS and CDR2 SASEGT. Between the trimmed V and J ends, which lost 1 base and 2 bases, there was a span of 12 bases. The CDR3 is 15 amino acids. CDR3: CASSEGGTEPYEQYF. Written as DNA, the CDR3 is TGTGCCAGCAGTGAAGGGGGGACCGAACCCTACGAGCAGTACTTC.

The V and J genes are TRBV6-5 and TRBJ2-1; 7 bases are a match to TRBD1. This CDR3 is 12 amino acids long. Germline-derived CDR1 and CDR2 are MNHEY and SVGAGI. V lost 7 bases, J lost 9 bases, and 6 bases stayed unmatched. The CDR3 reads CASTSTGFEQFF. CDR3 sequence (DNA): TGTGCCAGCACCTCGACAGGGTTTGAGCAGTTCTTC.

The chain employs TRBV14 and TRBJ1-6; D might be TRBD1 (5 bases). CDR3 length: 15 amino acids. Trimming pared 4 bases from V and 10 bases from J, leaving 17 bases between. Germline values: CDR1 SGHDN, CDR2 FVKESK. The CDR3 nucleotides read TGTGCCAGCAGCCCGGCCGGGACCCCGCGGTCACCCCTCCACTTT. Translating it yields CASSPAGTPRSPLHF.

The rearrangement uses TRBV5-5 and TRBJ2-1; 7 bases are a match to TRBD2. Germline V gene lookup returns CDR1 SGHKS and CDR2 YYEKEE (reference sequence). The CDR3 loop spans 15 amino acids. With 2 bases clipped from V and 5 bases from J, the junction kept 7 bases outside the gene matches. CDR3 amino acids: CASSFTSTSDNEQFF. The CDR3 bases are TGTGCCAGCAGCTTTACCTCTACTAGCGACAATGAGCAGTTCTTC.

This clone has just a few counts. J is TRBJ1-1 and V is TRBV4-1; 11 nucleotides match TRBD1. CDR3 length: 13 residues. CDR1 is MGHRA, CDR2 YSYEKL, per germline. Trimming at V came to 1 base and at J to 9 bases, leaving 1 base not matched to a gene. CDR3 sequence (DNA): TGCGCCAGCAGCCAAGGGACAGGGGGCAAAGCTTTCTTT. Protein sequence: CASSQGTGGKAFF.

The CDR3 DNA follows: TGTGCCAGTACCCACCGCTATTCGAACACCGGGGAGCTGTTTTTT. It yields the protein CASTHRYSNTGELFF. This sequence joins TRBV19 and TRBJ2-2; unclear D gene. This CDR3 is 15 amino acids long. The V end was cut by 7 bases, the J end by 0 bases, with 12 bases between. The germline CDR1 and CDR2 sequences are LNHDA and SQIVND (reference sequence).

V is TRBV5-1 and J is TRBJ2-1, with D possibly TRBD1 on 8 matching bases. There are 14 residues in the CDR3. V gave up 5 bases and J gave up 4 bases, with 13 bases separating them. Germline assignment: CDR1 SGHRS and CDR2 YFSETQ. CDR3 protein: CASRQGGGYNEQFF. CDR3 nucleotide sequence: TGCGCCAGCAGACAGGGGGGGGGATACAATGAGCAGTTCTTC.